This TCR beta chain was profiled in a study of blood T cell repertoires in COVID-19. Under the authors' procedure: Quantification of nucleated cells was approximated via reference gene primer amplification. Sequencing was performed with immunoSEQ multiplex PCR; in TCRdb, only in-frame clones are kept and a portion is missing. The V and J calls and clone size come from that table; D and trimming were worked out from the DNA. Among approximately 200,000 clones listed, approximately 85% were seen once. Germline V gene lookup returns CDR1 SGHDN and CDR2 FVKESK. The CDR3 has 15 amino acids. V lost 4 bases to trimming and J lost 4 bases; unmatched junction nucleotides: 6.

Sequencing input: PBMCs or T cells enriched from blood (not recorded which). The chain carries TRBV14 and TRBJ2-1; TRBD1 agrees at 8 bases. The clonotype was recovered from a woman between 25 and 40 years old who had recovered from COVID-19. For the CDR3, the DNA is TGTGCCAGCAGCCCTCAGGGGGCTCAATACAATGAGCAGTTCTTC. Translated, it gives CASSPQGAQYNEQFF.